These 3 T cell receptor beta chains were all obtained from the same sample, sequenced in a study of CD8+ T cells in alopecia areata. CD4, CD8alpha, NKG2D, NKG2ACE and other markers guided sorting of pooled cutaneous lymph node cells. RNA extraction was followed by reverse transcription into cDNA, which acted as the sequencing template. Profiling relied on immunoSEQ multiplex PCR, and the TCRdb table lists in-frame clones only, not all of them. The sample includes around 20,000 clones, none of them occurring once. Sequencing was done on a sample of CD8+ T cells sorted from a lymph node. These receptors were taken from a C3H/HeJ mouse with alopecia areata. The mouse line has the MHC haplotype H2-k.

This clone was seen repeatedly, ten times or more. Any gene name here is a mouse gene name. The read falls 4 residues short of the CDR3 end, and the missing part is taken from the germline J gene. The chain employs TRBV1 and TRBJ2-1; tentatively, D is TRBD2 (7 bases). Per germline, CDR1 NSQYPW and CDR2 LRSPGD (reference sequence). The CDR3 loop spans 15 amino acids. CDR3 sequence reads: CTCSADGGRRAEQFF. Partial CDR3 DNA: TGCACCTGCAGTGCAGATGGGGGGCGCAGGGCT.

Details on this clone: Each gene name is a mouse one. The read comes to an end 4 residues before the CDR3 does, leaving the germline J gene to fill in the end. The gene calls are TRBV13-1 and TRBJ2-2, with 9 bases matching TRBD2. The CDR3 has 16 residues. V trimming: 0 bases; J trimming: 0 bases; junction bases outside the gene matches: 0. Looked up from germline, CDR1 is NSHNY and CDR2 is SYGAGN. CDR3 DNA (partial): TGTGCCAGCAGTGATGGACTGGGGGCAAACACCGGG. Translation gives CASSDGLGANTG. The CDR3, in full, reads CASSDGLGANTGQLYF.

This clone was seen a handful of times. Mouse names are used for the genes. The observed sequence ends 4 residues before the CDR3 terminus, with the missing tail filled in from the germline J gene. The V gene is TRBV20, the J gene TRBJ2-7; 11 nucleotides match TRBD1. The germline V gene has CDR1 GFQATS and CDR2 STVNSAI. The CDR3 consists of 14 residues. CDR3 bases read: TGTGGTGCTAGGGAGGAGGACAGGGGGCAT. Protein: CGAREEDRGH. The full CDR3 protein is CGAREEDRGHEQYF.